This entry describes one T cell receptor (beta chain). It has no known antigen specificity. No much larger clone is present one base from it, and per-base qualities are unavailable. There are 17 amino acids in the CDR3, from cysteine to phenylalanine inclusive. Solely the CDR3 DNA is kept, with 51 bases framed from the first base. The germline V gene encodes CDR1 SGDLS and CDR2 YYNGEE. Trimming removed 1 base from V and 2 bases from J; the gene matches leave 3 bases unexplained. These data come from a study of OX40 agonist ivuxolimab in advanced cancers. Context from the whole study: The costimulatory receptor OX40 (CD134) was targeted by ivuxolimab, a fully human IgG2 agonistic monoclonal antibody. Intravenous ivuxolimab was administered to patients every 2 weeks at six dose levels: 0.01, 0.1, 0.3, 1.5, 3 and 10 mg/kg. Of the roughly 51 patients in dose escalation, 19 had hepatocellular carcinoma, about 15 had melanoma, 9 had renal cell carcinoma and 9 had head and neck cancer. In the dose-escalation cohort, more than 80% of patients were male, and the mean age was approximately 60 years with a range of roughly 23 to 90. Patients were allowed to have had prior anti-PD-1, anti-PD-L1 or anti-CTLA-4 therapy, and approximately 40% of the dose-escalation patients had previously received checkpoint inhibitors. Partial responses occurred in three dose-escalation patients, of whom one had hepatocellular carcinoma and two had cutaneous melanoma. Peripheral TCRbeta sequencing aimed to test whether ivuxolimab altered TCR sequence diversity and caused clonal T-cell expansion. The monotherapy dose-escalation portion (N ≈ 55 patients) of the phase I ivuxolimab trial is reported in the paper. Here is what the overall study found, with its caveats: At doses of 0.1 to 3.0 mg/kg, clonal expansion of both CD4+ and CD8+ blood T cells was observed from baseline to week 6. Antigen specificity was not determined for the clonally expanded peripheral T cells. In partial responders in the 0.1-3.0 mg/kg groups, normalized peripheral clonal expansion was found to be among the lowest, especially among CD8+ T cells. After ivuxolimab, CD8+ T cells had more expanded clones than CD4+ T cells on average. Low levels of normalized T-cell clonal expansion were also seen in some nonresponding patients.

Genomic DNA was isolated from the sorted cells so that the TCRbeta CDR3 region could be sequenced. The immunoSEQ Assay was used for sequencing of TCRbeta CDR3 regions. TCRdb limited this immuneACCESS table to in-frame rearrangements with V and J called. A share of clones is missing; checked studies link under half to unresolved V genes, and the rest is unexplained. This sample comprises roughly 53,000 clones, about four fifths of them detected only once. In total, the top ten clones hold 2.4% of the sample. Patients with a history of autoimmune disease or receiving systemic immunosuppression were excluded from the trial. In every dose cohort, peripheral blood was drawn for TCR sequencing at baseline, cycle 4 day 1, and cycle 7 day 1. The samples were taken from a phase I, first-in-human, multicenter, open-label dose-escalation trial of ivuxolimab. Adults with locally advanced or metastatic head and neck squamous cell, hepatocellular, melanoma or renal cell carcinoma were enrolled in the trial. CD4+ and CD8+ T cells were sorted separately from peripheral blood before TCR sequencing.

Sequenced here: CD4+ or CD8+ T cells sorted from blood, sampled in a trial of the OX40 agonist ivuxolimab. The chain is assembled from TRBV9 and TRBJ2-2; a stretch of 12 junction bases matches TRBD2. This clonotype was obtained from an adult with an advanced solid tumor such as melanoma, head and neck, liver or kidney cancer. The DNA is TGTGCCAGCAGCGTACTAGGACTAGCGGGAAACACCGGGGAGCTGTTTTTT. This encodes CASSVLGLAGNTGELFF.